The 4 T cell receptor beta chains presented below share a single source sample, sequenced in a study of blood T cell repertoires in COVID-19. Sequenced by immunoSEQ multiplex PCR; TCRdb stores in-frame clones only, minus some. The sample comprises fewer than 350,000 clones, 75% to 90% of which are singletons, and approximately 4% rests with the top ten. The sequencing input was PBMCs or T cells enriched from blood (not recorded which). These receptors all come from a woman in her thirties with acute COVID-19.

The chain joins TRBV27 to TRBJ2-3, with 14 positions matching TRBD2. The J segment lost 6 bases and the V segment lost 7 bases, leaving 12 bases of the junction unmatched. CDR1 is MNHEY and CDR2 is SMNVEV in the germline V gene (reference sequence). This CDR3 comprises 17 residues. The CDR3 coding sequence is TGTGCCAGCACCCGTACGGGGACTAGCGGGAGAGGGGATACGCAGTATTTT. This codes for CASTRTGTSGRGDTQYF.

The CDR3 is CASSLLSPGGPSSYNEQFF. The CDR3, as DNA: TGTGCCAGCAGCTTACTGTCGCCGGGAGGCCCAAGCTCCTACAATGAGCAGTTCTTC. This chain connects TRBV7-2 to TRBJ2-1, with 7 bases matching TRBD2. This CDR3 is built from 19 residues. Germline CDR1 is SGHTA and CDR2 is FQGNSA. The V segment lost 2 bases and the J segment 0 bases; nucleotides outside the gene matches: 13.

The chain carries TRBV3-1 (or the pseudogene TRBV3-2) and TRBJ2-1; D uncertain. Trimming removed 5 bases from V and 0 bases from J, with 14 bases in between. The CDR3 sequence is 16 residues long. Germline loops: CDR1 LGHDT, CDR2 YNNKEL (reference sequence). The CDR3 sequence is CASSSAVESSYNEQFF. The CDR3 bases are TGTGCCAGCAGCAGTGCAGTGGAGAGCTCCTACAATGAGCAGTTCTTC.

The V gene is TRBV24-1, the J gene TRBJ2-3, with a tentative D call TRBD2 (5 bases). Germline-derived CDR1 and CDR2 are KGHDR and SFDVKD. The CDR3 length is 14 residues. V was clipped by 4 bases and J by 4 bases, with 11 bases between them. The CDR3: CATSDPTNPDTQYF. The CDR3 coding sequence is TGTGCCACCAGTGACCCGACTAATCCAGATACGCAGTATTTT.